The clone carrying this T cell receptor (beta chain) was recorded only once. Its antigen remains unknown. Sequencing was performed with immunoSEQ multiplex PCR; in TCRdb, only in-frame clones are kept and a portion is missing. The sample records around 25,000 clones, approximately 80% being singletons. This specimen belongs to a study of vaccination effects on CD4 cells after COVID-19. Notes on the study in general: Vaccine- and infection-induced clones showed marked clonal contraction late following vaccination.

CDR1 and CDR2 (germline): KGHSH, LQKENI. The trim removed 2 bases at V and 5 bases at J, leaving 8 bases unmatched. The CDR3 consists of 15 residues. Sequencing was preceded by expansion of antigen-specific CD4+ T cells with viral peptide pools in the ViraFEST assay. Culturing for roughly 10 days preceded CD4+ T cell isolation. Nucleocapsid antibodies were negative in the vaccine recipients, who had never had SARS-CoV-2 infection. Each culture had half its medium swapped for IL-2 medium on days 3 and 7. The chain carries TRBV18 and TRBJ2-7; 8 bases are a match to TRBD1. Sample: CD4+ T cells from PBMCs cultured with HCoV-NL63 spike peptides, taken before COVID-19 vaccination. This TCR was sampled from a human donor who received a COVID-19 vaccine. CDR3 protein: CASSPVDRGENEQYF. The CDR3 DNA reads as TGTGCCAGCTCACCAGTAGACAGGGGAGAAAACGAGCAGTACTTC.